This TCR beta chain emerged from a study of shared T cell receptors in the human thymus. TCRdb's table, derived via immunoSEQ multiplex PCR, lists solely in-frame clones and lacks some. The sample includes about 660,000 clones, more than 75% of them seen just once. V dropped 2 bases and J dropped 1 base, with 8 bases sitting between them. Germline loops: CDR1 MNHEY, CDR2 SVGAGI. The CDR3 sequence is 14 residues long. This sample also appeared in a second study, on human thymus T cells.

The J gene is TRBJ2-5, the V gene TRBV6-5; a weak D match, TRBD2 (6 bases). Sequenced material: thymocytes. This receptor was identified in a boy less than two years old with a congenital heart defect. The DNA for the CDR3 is TGTGCCAGCAGTTACGGGGGACTCCAAGAGACCCAGTACTTC. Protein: CASSYGGLQETQYF.